The clone carrying this T cell receptor beta chain occurred once. Its antigen is unidentified. Measured with immunoSEQ multiplex PCR; TCRdb has only the in-frame clones, and not every one. The sample has 25,000 to 35,000 clones, over 85% seen once. This entry is derived from a study of T cell responses to AZD1222 COVID-19 vaccine. Overall study findings and caveats: Dominant at 160-218 and 743-854, vaccine-associated CD4 TCRs also spanned spike. Targets within unmutated variant regions were reportedly found for nearly half of spike-specific TCRs.

The CDR3 covers 15 residues. Germline V gene lookup returns CDR1 MNHNS and CDR2 SASEGT. Trimming removed 0 bases from V and 3 bases from J, with 11 bases in between. The sequence was collected from an adult in good health. Sequenced material: peripheral blood, taken on day 0 of AZD1222 vaccination. The genes are TRBV6-1 and TRBJ1-1; tentatively, D is TRBD1 (5 bases). CDR3 nucleotides: TGTGCCAGCAGTGAAGCGCGGGGGGGACACACTGAAGCTTTCTTT. Its translation is CASSEARGGHTEAFF.